These 18 T cell receptor beta chains share one sample of origin, sequenced in a study of blood T cell repertoires in COVID-19. The repertoire was sequenced with immunoSEQ multiplex PCR; TCRdb's copy has only in-frame clones and lacks some. Of about 74,000 clones listed, more than 75% were seen once; the top ten hold roughly a tenth. The source material was peripheral blood. The receptors stem from a human donor in a cohort sampled during active COVID-19.

The chain has TRBV7-8 and TRBJ2-6, with 10 nucleotides matching TRBD2. The germline V gene has CDR1 SGHVS and CDR2 FQNEAQ. V was pared by 1 base and J by 0 bases, with 3 bases of the junction left unmatched. The CDR3 sequence is 18 residues long. CDR3 sequence (DNA): TGTGCCAGCAGCTTAGAGGGACTAGCGTACTCTGGGGCCAACGTCCTGACTTTC. Its translation is CASSLEGLAYSGANVLTF.

The chain links TRBV30 to TRBJ2-5, with 14 bases identical to TRBD2. The CDR3 runs 15 residues. Germline V gene data show CDR1 as GTSNPN and CDR2 as SVGIG (reference sequence). V dropped 2 bases and J dropped 3; count of bases not matched to a gene: 2. The DNA for the CDR3 is TGTGCCTGGAGTCCGGGACTAGCGGGAGAAGAGACCCAGTACTTC. Its protein is CAWSPGLAGEETQYF.

The chain uses TRBV2 and TRBJ2-5; 7 bases are a match to TRBD1. Germline assignment: CDR1 SNHLY and CDR2 FYNNEI. This CDR3 is 13 amino acids long. V was clipped by 8 bases and J by 3 bases; unmatched bases: 6. CDR3 in DNA: TGTGCCAGCGGAAGGGACAGAAAAGAGACCCAGTACTTC. This encodes CASGRDRKETQYF.

The V gene is TRBV28, the J gene TRBJ2-4; D perhaps matches TRBD2 (5 bases). This CDR3 is built from 13 residues. Germline CDR1 is MDHEN and CDR2 is SYDVKM. V was pared by 3 bases and J by 6 bases, with 9 bases between. The CDR3 DNA is TGTGCCAGCAGTTTCGGTGGGAGAAACATTCAGTACTTC. Translated, it gives CASSFGGRNIQYF.

The chain employs TRBV29-1 and TRBJ2-1; the match to TRBD2 covers 8 bases. The junction had 8 bases not matched to a gene; V was cut back by 4 bases and J by 6 bases. The germline V gene has CDR1 SQVTM and CDR2 ANQGSEA. CDR3 size: 14 residues. Here the CDR3 reads CSVAGLAGVNEQFF. CDR3 nucleotides: TGCAGCGTTGCGGGGCTAGCGGGTGTCAATGAGCAGTTCTTC.

This clone appeared a few times. This chain connects TRBV6-6 to TRBJ1-2, with TRBD1 matching 9 bases. CDR3 size: 17 residues. Germline V gene data show CDR1 as MNHNY and CDR2 as SVGAGI (reference sequence). V shed 5 bases, J shed 4 bases, and the junction held 14 bases outside the gene matches. This chain's CDR3 is CASSPWTGESIFYGYTF. The CDR3 region has the DNA TGTGCCAGCAGTCCGTGGACAGGGGAGTCGATCTTCTATGGCTACACCTTC.

This clone was observed a handful of times. The chain uses TRBV27 and TRBJ2-1; the match to TRBD2 covers 14 bases. V shed 10 bases, J shed 9 bases, and the junction held 8 bases outside the gene matches. Germline V CDR1 and CDR2: MNHEY, SMNVEV (reference sequence). This CDR3 is 14 amino acids long. The CDR3 is CATLGLAGVGEQFF. The CDR3 bases are TGTGCCACCCTGGGACTAGCGGGAGTCGGTGAGCAGTTCTTC.

The chain employs TRBV7-6 and TRBJ2-5; TRBD2 agrees at 8 bases. Germline trimming cut 2 bases from V and 1 base from J; bases unmatched to any gene: 9. This CDR3 spans 17 amino acids. Per the germline V gene, CDR1 is SGHVS and CDR2 is FNYEAQ. The chain's CDR3 is CASSLNGGVAIQETQYF. Written as DNA, the CDR3 is TGTGCCAGCAGCTTAAACGGGGGGGTAGCGATCCAAGAGACCCAGTACTTC.

The chain recombines TRBV19 with TRBJ2-3; 12 nucleotides line up with TRBD2. The V gene end was trimmed by 6 bases and the J gene end by 5 bases; junction bases not matched to a gene: 12. From germline, CDR1 is LNHDA and CDR2 SQIVND (reference sequence). CDR3 size: 17 residues. The CDR3 spells CASRRLASGRGGDTQYF. CDR3 coding DNA: TGTGCCAGTAGGCGCCTGGCTAGCGGGAGGGGTGGAGATACGCAGTATTTT.

The sample holds one count of this clone. In DNA form, the CDR3 reads TGTGCCAGCAGTGAACTGGGACAGGGGGGAAAAGAGACCCAGTACTTC. Translated, it gives CASSELGQGGKETQYF. The genes are TRBV6-1 and TRBJ2-5, with 11 bases that match TRBD1. CDR3 size: 16 residues. V gave up 2 bases and J gave up 3 bases; unmatched junction bases: 5. Germline loops: CDR1 MNHNS, CDR2 SASEGT.

The genes are TRBV2 and TRBJ2-3; 11 nucleotides line up with TRBD2. The J segment lost 3 bases and the V segment lost 2 bases, leaving 1 base of the junction unmatched. CDR1 is SNHLY and CDR2 is FYNNEI in the germline V gene. This CDR3 contains 15 residues. This CDR3 reads CASSELAGGTDTQYF. As DNA, the CDR3 is TGTGCCAGCAGTGAACTAGCGGGAGGAACAGATACGCAGTATTTT.

The V call is TRBV28, the J call TRBJ2-5, with D hard to call. From germline, CDR1 is MDHEN and CDR2 SYDVKM. The V and J ends lost 5 bases and 5 bases respectively, with 15 bases between them. This CDR3 has 14 residues. The CDR3 region has the DNA TGTGCCAGCAGTCCTCTTGGCGCGAGGGAGACCCAGTACTTC. Translated: CASSPLGARETQYF. Drawing the rest from reference TRBV28 and TRBJ2-5, the complete variable domain is DVKVTQSSRYLVKRTGEKVFLECVQDMDHENMFWYRQDPGLGLRLIYFSYDVKMKEKGDIPEGYSVSREKKERFSLILESASTNQTSMYLCASSPLGARETQYFGPGTRLLVL.

This sequence joins TRBV28 and TRBJ2-1, with D possibly matching TRBD2 (7 bases). The CDR3 spans 16 residues. Deletions cut 8 bases from V and 3 bases from J, with 20 bases between. Germline loops: CDR1 MDHEN, CDR2 SYDVKM. CDR3 nucleotides: TGTGCCAGCGCCCCGGGGGCTAGCGGTAACTACAATGAGCAGTTCTTC. Translating gives CASAPGASGNYNEQFF.

The chain links TRBV5-5 to TRBJ2-5; 10 bases match TRBD2. This CDR3 is built from 16 residues. V lost 4 bases, J lost 1 base, and 7 bases stayed unmatched. Germline V gene lookup returns CDR1 SGHKS and CDR2 YYEKEE (reference sequence). The CDR3 nucleotides read TGTGCCAGCAGCCCCCGTAGGACTAGCGGCCAAGAGACCCAGTACTTC. This gives the protein CASSPRRTSGQETQYF.

The rearrangement uses TRBV5-4 and TRBJ2-7; D is possibly TRBD2 (5 bases). The CDR3 runs 13 residues. Germline V gives CDR1 SGHNT, CDR2 YYREEE (reference sequence). V was cut by 7 bases and J by 0 bases, with 11 bases left in between. CDR3: CASGPGYSYEQYF. The CDR3 bases are TGTGCCAGCGGACCGGGGTACTCCTACGAGCAGTACTTC.

The chain employs TRBV6-1 and TRBJ2-7, with a tentative D call TRBD1 (5 bases). The germline V gene has CDR1 MNHNS and CDR2 SASEGT. The ends were cut back, 0 bases at V and 1 base at J, with 10 bases in the middle. The CDR3 sequence is 15 residues long. CDR3 sequence (DNA): TGTGCCAGCAGTGAAGCGTACGACAGATCCTACGAGCAGTACTTC. Translating it yields CASSEAYDRSYEQYF.

V and J are TRBV18 and TRBJ2-5; tentatively, D is TRBD2 (5 bases). In germline, CDR1 is KGHSH, CDR2 LQKENI. Trimming cost V 3 bases and J 2 bases, with 7 bases left between them. The CDR3 runs 13 residues. The CDR3, as DNA: TGTGCCAGCTCACCCAGACTACAAGAGACCCAGTACTTC. This codes for CASSPRLQETQYF.

The genes are TRBV28 and TRBJ2-2, with TRBD2 matching over 14 bases. CDR1 and CDR2 from the germline V gene are MDHEN and SYDVKM. The CDR3 is 17 residues long. The junction had 12 bases not matched to a gene; V was cut back by 8 bases and J by 7 bases. The CDR3 DNA follows: TGTGCCAGCGGCCCGTCTCCTGGGACTAGCGGGAGCGGGGAGCTGTTTTTT. The encoded protein is CASGPSPGTSGSGELFF.